This TCR beta chain was recovered during a study of T cell changes during pregnancy in multiple sclerosis. This clone has a handful of counts. The repertoire was sequenced with immunoSEQ multiplex PCR; TCRdb's copy has only in-frame clones and lacks some. The sample holds some 46,000 clones; 85% to 95% are singletons and the top ten take around 2%. The germline CDR1 and CDR2 sequences are MGHDK and SYGVNS. This CDR3 is 17 amino acids long. With 7 bases clipped from V and 7 bases from J, the junction kept 17 bases outside the gene matches. The sequences come from peripheral blood, collected in the third trimester of pregnancy. J is TRBJ2-1 and V is TRBV25-1; TRBD1 matches 9 bases. The receptor was isolated from a female donor with multiple sclerosis, enrolled in a pregnancy study. CDR3 protein: CASIQTTGTGLSNEQFF. CDR3 nucleotides: TGTGCCAGCATCCAAACCACCGGGACAGGGCTCTCAAATGAGCAGTTCTTC.